A single sample is the source of the 17 T cell receptor beta chains below, sequenced in a study of control samples from healthy donors and cancer patients. This table comes from immunoSEQ multiplex PCR, and its TCRdb copy is limited to in-frame clones, with some not included. The table shows approximately 110,000 clones, with around 89% occurring only once. The material sequenced was blood. The source is a woman in her forties or fifties in good health.

The chain couples TRBV5-1 to TRBJ2-7, with 10 bases lining up with TRBD2. CDR1 is SGHRS, CDR2 YFSETQ, per germline. J was trimmed by 7 bases and V by 6 bases; bases with no gene match: 16. CDR3 length equals 16 residues. CDR3 sequence (DNA): TGCGCCAGCACCCGCTCCAGCGGGGGGGCAGTGAGGGAGCAGTACTTC. Protein: CASTRSSGGAVREQYF.

This clone was picked up one time. V and J are TRBV6-5 and TRBJ2-7, with D hard to call. The germline V and J ends were trimmed by 6 bases and 0 bases, with 15 bases remaining between them. CDR3 length: 15 residues. CDR1 is MNHEY, CDR2 SVGAGI, per germline. The CDR3 region has the DNA TGTGCCAGCAGCCTTATCCTTGGGTCCTCCTACGAGCAGTACTTC. It specifies CASSLILGSSYEQYF.

The chain joins TRBV27 to TRBJ2-2; D possibly matches TRBD1 or TRBD2 (5 bases each). CDR1 MNHEY and CDR2 SMNVEV come from the germline V gene (reference sequence). Between the trimmed V and J ends, which lost 4 bases and 2 bases, there was a span of 17 bases. This CDR3 contains 17 residues. This CDR3 reads CASSWSVGAGNTGELFF. The CDR3 bases are TGTGCCAGCAGTTGGAGCGTAGGGGCGGGTAACACCGGGGAGCTGTTTTTT.

CDR3 region: CSVEDPEGEQNTQYF. The CDR3 DNA follows: TGCAGCGTTGAAGATCCGGAGGGGGAGCAGAATACGCAGTATTTT. The rearrangement uses TRBV29-1 and TRBJ2-3; D may correspond to TRBD1 or TRBD2 (6 bases each). This CDR3 comprises 15 residues. With 0 bases removed from V and 7 bases from J, the gap between germline ends came to 17 bases. CDR1 and CDR2 from the germline V gene are SQVTM and ANQGSEA.

The V gene is TRBV7-9, the J gene TRBJ1-5; TRBD1 agrees at 7 bases. V was pared by 5 bases and J by 0 bases, with 10 bases of the junction left unmatched. The CDR3 has 17 amino acids. The germline V gene has CDR1 SEHNR and CDR2 FQNEAQ (reference sequence). DNA for the CDR3: TGTGCCAGCAGCCCAGACCTTGGGACAGATAGCAATCAGCCCCAGCATTTT. Its translation is CASSPDLGTDSNQPQHF.

V gene TRBV10-3 combines with J gene TRBJ2-3; TRBD2 matches 8 bases. The CDR3 consists of 16 residues. V trimming: 6 bases; J trimming: 0 bases; junction bases outside the gene matches: 8. The V gene's germline CDR1 is ENHRY and CDR2 SYGVKD. In nucleotides, the CDR3 is TGTGCCATCAGCGAAACCGGGACTAGAAGCACAGATACGCAGTATTTT. Translation gives CAISETGTRSTDTQYF.

This chain links TRBV2 with TRBJ2-1, with unresolved D. The CDR3 has 11 residues. The germline gives CDR1 SNHLY, CDR2 FYNNEI. V lost 6 bases, J lost 9 bases, and 9 bases lay in between. In DNA form, the CDR3 reads TGTGCCAGCAGACTGCATGGTGAGCAGTTCTTC. Protein sequence: CASRLHGEQFF.

The genes are TRBV7-2 and TRBJ1-5; tentatively, D is TRBD1 (5 bases). Trimming cost V 2 bases and J 6 bases, with 11 bases left between them. The CDR3 covers 14 residues. Per the germline V gene, CDR1 is SGHTA and CDR2 is FQGNSA. The CDR3 loop is CASSLYMGGQPQHF. CDR3 sequence (DNA): TGTGCCAGCAGCTTATACATGGGGGGTCAGCCCCAGCATTTT.

The chain is built from TRBV7-2 and TRBJ2-3; maybe TRBD2 (5 bases). Germline-derived CDR1 and CDR2 are SGHTA and FQGNSA. V shed 3 bases and J shed 3 bases, with 7 bases lying between them. The CDR3 has 13 residues. The CDR3 DNA is TGTGCCAGCAGCTTGTGGACTACAGATACGCAGTATTTT. This encodes CASSLWTTDTQYF.

This clone appeared once. V is TRBV7-3 and J is TRBJ2-3, with 9 bases fitting TRBD2. This CDR3 is 15 amino acids long. The V gene end was trimmed by 5 bases and the J gene end by 5 bases; junction bases not matched to a gene: 8. CDR1 SGHTA and CDR2 FQGTGA come from the germline V gene. The CDR3 is CASSARGRGVDTQYF. CDR3 DNA: TGTGCCAGCAGCGCCCGCGGGAGGGGCGTAGATACGCAGTATTTT.

This chain joins TRBV6-5 and TRBJ2-5; tentatively, D is TRBD1 (5 bases). Trimming stripped 5 bases from V and 5 bases from J, with 12 bases between. The CDR3 totals 13 residues. Germline lookup yields CDR1 MNHEY and CDR2 SVGAGI. Here the CDR3 reads CASSLQGWETQYF. Here the CDR3 DNA reads TGTGCCAGCAGTCTTCAGGGTTGGGAGACCCAGTACTTC.

The V and J genes are TRBV7-2 and TRBJ2-7, with D unclear. The germline V gene has CDR1 SGHTA and CDR2 FQGNSA. The CDR3 length is 13 residues. V lost 5 bases and J lost 2, with 10 bases in between. The CDR3 bases are TGTGCCAGCAGCCCTCGGAGCACCTACGAGCAGTACGTC. It translates to CASSPRSTYEQYV.

This chain joins TRBV5-1 and TRBJ2-7, with unresolved D. V was shortened by 1 base and J by 3 bases, with 8 bases between the two germline ends. The germline V gene has CDR1 SGHRS and CDR2 YFSETQ. This CDR3 spans 13 amino acids. CDR3 residues: CASSLNQNYEQYF. The CDR3 DNA reads TGCGCCAGCAGCTTGAACCAGAACTACGAGCAGTACTTC.

CDR3 nucleotides: TGTGCCAGCTCAGATTTCCGGGACATTGGAAACACCATATATTTT. Its translation is CASSDFRDIGNTIYF. J is TRBJ1-3 and V is TRBV18; D might be TRBD1 (6 bases). Trimming removed 5 bases at V and 3 bases at J, with 14 bases between. This CDR3 is 15 amino acids long. Germline V gene lookup returns CDR1 KGHSH and CDR2 LQKENI.

The chain has TRBV9 and TRBJ1-2; D not certain. V was shortened by 2 bases and J by 3 bases, with 8 bases between the two germline ends. Germline V lookup: CDR1 SGDLS, CDR2 YYNGEE. This CDR3 has 13 residues. The CDR3, as DNA: TGTGCCAGCAGCGTGACGGATGACTATGGCTACACCTTC. This translates into CASSVTDDYGYTF.

The chain joins TRBV19 to TRBJ2-2; 10 bases are a match to TRBD1. Germline assignment: CDR1 LNHDA and CDR2 SQIVND (reference sequence). The CDR3 covers 16 residues. J was trimmed by 0 bases and V by 7 bases; bases with no gene match: 5. The CDR3 region is CASKDRGVTNTGELFF. The CDR3 bases are TGTGCCAGTAAGGACAGGGGGGTTACGAACACCGGGGAGCTGTTTTTT.

The chain links TRBV27 to TRBJ1-2; TRBD1 is a possible D gene (5 bases). This CDR3 is 14 amino acids long. With 6 bases removed from V and 8 bases from J, the gap between germline ends came to 19 bases. CDR1 and CDR2 (germline): MNHEY, SMNVEV (reference sequence). CDR3 bases: TGTGCCAGCAGATGGCGGCCAGGGAGTAGGGGCTACACCTTC. Residues: CASRWRPGSRGYTF.